This T cell receptor beta chain was observed in a study of cytomegalovirus exposure and HLA in healthy donors. A word on this clone: Its cognate antigen is unknown.

General study points: DRB1 had the most TCR associations and HLA-C the fewest, a later analysis found, with rates varying by HLA locus. An analysis done earlier found most TCR beta V segments productive about 87% or about 30% of the time. As a later analysis revealed, most CMV-associated TCR beta chains appeared HLA-restricted. TCR beta chain V- and J-gene trimming was linked, in a later analysis, to a missense variant in DCLRE1C.

Trimming removed 2 bases from V and 9 bases from J, with 12 bases in between. Germline-derived CDR1 and CDR2 are SGHRS and YFSETQ. This CDR3 contains 13 residues. 60 Vbeta and 13 Jbeta primers were used in PCR. Assay: immunoSEQ multiplex PCR; the TCRdb copy retains only in-frame clones and omits some. The sample lists more than 75,000 clones; 84% were seen once. The origin of this receptor is a woman aged 18-29 years in good health and CMV-seropositive. The sample consisted of PBMCs. The V gene is TRBV5-1, the J gene TRBJ1-5, with a possible D match to TRBD1 (5 bases). CDR3 in DNA: TGCGCCAGCAGCTTAGACAGCCATGGGCCCCAGCATTTT. This translates into CASSLDSHGPQHF.